The 26 T cell receptor beta chains below come from one sample, sequenced in a study of cytomegalovirus exposure and HLA in healthy donors (dated by TCRdb to 2015 to 2018). Receptor libraries were prepared by the immunoSEQ multiplex PCR assay. A mixture of 60 forward primers for TCR Vbeta segments and 13 reverse primers for TCR Jbeta segments was used in the multiplex PCR. TCRdb mirrors the immuneACCESS table, restricted to in-frame sequences. Some clones are absent from its copies; in checked studies, under half trace to an unresolved V gene, and the reason for the others is unknown. Across this sample there are 90,000 to 100,000 clones, with roughly 76% seen only once. The biggest ten clones account for more than 1.5% of the sample. The sequenced sample was PBMCs. These receptors were taken from a middle-aged man in good health and CMV-seronegative.

This clone was counted a single time. The chain is built from TRBV30 and TRBJ2-1; TRBD2 aligns across 10 bases. Germline values: CDR1 GTSNPN, CDR2 SVGIG (reference sequence). V dropped 8 bases and J dropped 9; count of bases not matched to a gene: 19. This CDR3 has 16 amino acids. The CDR3 sequence is CATVQTGASGSIEQFF. The DNA for the CDR3 is TGTGCCACCGTCCAGACCGGGGCTAGCGGGAGTATTGAGCAGTTCTTC.

CDR3 nucleotide sequence: TGCAGCGTTGAACAGGGGTTCTCTGGAAACACCATATATTTT. This translates into CSVEQGFSGNTIYF. J is TRBJ1-3 and V is TRBV29-1, with a tentative D call TRBD1 (6 bases). V lost 2 bases and J 0 bases, leaving 8 bases between the germline ends. The germline CDR1 and CDR2 sequences are SQVTM and ANQGSEA. The CDR3 consists of 14 residues.

J is TRBJ1-2 and V is TRBV12-2; TRBD1, as called in the table, went unchecked against the DNA. TRBV12-2 constitutes a pseudogene. The CDR3 has 20 amino acids. The CDR3 sequence: CASRLASPVGTGGMDYGYTF. For the CDR3, the DNA is TGTGCAAGTCGCTTAGCTTCCCCGGTCGGGACAGGGGGCATGGACTATGGCTACACCTTC.

The chain recombines TRBV19 with TRBJ1-2; maybe TRBD1 (5 bases). The length of the CDR3 is 13 residues. Looked up from germline, CDR1 is LNHDA and CDR2 is SQIVND (reference sequence). V lost 5 bases and J 4 bases, leaving 11 bases between the germline ends. The CDR3 sequence: CASSADRLYGYTF. The CDR3 bases are TGTGCCAGTAGTGCCGACAGACTCTATGGCTACACCTTC. Full variable domain (remainder filled in from reference TRBV19 and TRBJ1-2): DGGITQSPKYLFRKEGQNVTLSCEQNLNHDAMYWYRQDPGQGLRLIYYSQIVNDFQKGDIAEGYSVSREKKESFPLTVTSAQKNPTAFYLCASSADRLYGYTFGSGTRLTVV.

The V gene is TRBV29-1, the J gene TRBJ2-5, with TRBD1 identical over 12 bases. With V trimmed by 6 bases and J by 13 bases, 6 bases remained unmatched. The CDR3 has 11 amino acids. The germline gives CDR1 SQVTM, CDR2 ANQGSEA. CDR3 sequence: CSVGDRGQWYF. For the CDR3, the DNA is TGCAGCGTAGGGGACAGGGGGCAGTGGTACTTC. The full variable domain, its missing parts supplied by reference TRBV29-1 and TRBJ2-5, is SAVISQKPSRDICQRGTSLTIQCQVDSQVTMMFWYRQQPGQSLTLIATANQGSEATYESGFVIDKFPISRPNLTFSTLTVSNMSPEDSSIYLCSVGDRGQWYFGPGTRLLVL.

The chain recombines TRBV6-5 with TRBJ1-6, with TRBD1 matching over 7 bases. CDR3 size: 16 residues. Germline V lookup: CDR1 MNHEY, CDR2 SVGAGI. Trimming removed 2 bases from V and 7 bases from J; junction bases left unmatched: 8. The CDR3 spells CASSYARQGKNSPLHF. CDR3 nucleotide sequence: TGTGCCAGCAGTTACGCCCGACAGGGAAAGAATTCACCCCTCCACTTT.

About this clone: Its ends do not fully match the called genes, so a read error is possible. V gene TRBV5-1 combines with J gene TRBJ1-1; 9 bases are a match to TRBD1. The CDR3 consists of 14 residues. Germline V CDR1 and CDR2: SGHRS, YFSETQ. The CDR3 nucleotides read TGCGCCAGCAACTTACAGGGGGCGAACAATGAAGCTTTCTTT. This encodes CASNLQGANNEAFF.

This clone has only a few counts. The V and J genes are TRBV6-5 and TRBJ1-5, with D possibly matching TRBD1 (6 bases). Germline V gives CDR1 MNHEY, CDR2 SVGAGI. The CDR3 sequence is 14 residues long. V gave up 5 bases and J gave up 3 bases, with 11 bases separating them. Here the CDR3 reads CASSNDRYNQPQHF. CDR3 coding DNA: TGTGCCAGCAGTAATGACAGGTACAATCAGCCCCAGCATTTT.

V and J are TRBV5-4 and TRBJ2-2, with a weak D call TRBD2 (6 bases). This CDR3 spans 14 amino acids. Germline CDR1 SGHNT, CDR2 YYREEE (reference sequence). With 4 bases removed from V and 6 bases from J, the gap between germline ends came to 13 bases. CDR3 nucleotides: TGTGCCAGCAGCAAAACCCGGGACTCCGGGGAGCTGTTTTTT. It codes for CASSKTRDSGELFF.

The chain employs TRBV5-1 and TRBJ2-2; 8 bases match TRBD1. This CDR3 is 15 amino acids long. V was clipped by 5 bases and J by 4 bases; unmatched bases: 7. CDR1 and CDR2 from the germline V gene are SGHRS and YFSETQ. In DNA, the CDR3 is TGCGCCAGCAGTCAGGGGGCTTGGGTCACCGGGGAGCTGTTTTTT. It codes for CASSQGAWVTGELFF.

The chain combines TRBV11-2 with TRBJ1-2; possible D gene TRBD1, 6 bases. The CDR3 extends over 12 amino acids. V lost 4 bases, J lost 13 bases, and 16 bases lay in between. Germline V gene lookup returns CDR1 SGHAT and CDR2 FQNNGV. The CDR3 here is CASSSGGLMFTF. CDR3 nucleotides: TGTGCCAGCAGCTCGGGGGGGCTTATGTTCACCTTC.

This clone was observed a few times. V gene TRBV13 combines with J gene TRBJ2-7; maybe TRBD2 (5 bases). Germline V gives CDR1 PRHDT, CDR2 FYEKMQ (reference sequence). The CDR3 has 14 amino acids. V shed 1 base and J shed 6 bases, with 13 bases lying between them. The CDR3 DNA follows: TGTGCCAGCAGCTTAGAGAGGAGGTACGGCGAGCAGTACTTC. Encoded protein: CASSLERRYGEQYF.

This CDR3 is CASSLPLRYEQYF. The CDR3 coding sequence is TGTGCCAGCAGCCTCCCTTTACGGTACGAGCAGTACTTC. The chain joins TRBV28 to TRBJ2-7; D is ambiguous. The CDR3 contains 13 residues. V lost 6 bases to trimming and J lost 4 bases, with 13 bases between them. The germline V gene encodes CDR1 MDHEN and CDR2 SYDVKM.

The CDR3 protein is CASSENLAGELFF. In DNA, the CDR3 is TGTGCCAGCAGTGAAAATCTCGCCGGGGAGCTGTTTTTT. The V call is TRBV6-1, the J call TRBJ2-2; D is ambiguous. Trimming left V 2 bases short and J 6 bases short, with 7 bases between. Per germline, CDR1 MNHNS and CDR2 SASEGT. This CDR3 has 13 residues.

V usage is TRBV6-9 and J usage is TRBJ2-7; 9 nucleotides match TRBD1. The V gene's germline CDR1 is MNHGY and CDR2 SVAAGI. The CDR3 is 14 amino acids. The trim removed 6 bases at V and 3 bases at J, leaving 6 bases unmatched. CDR3 sequence reads: CASRTTGGIYEQYF. The CDR3, as DNA: TGTGCCAGCAGAACGACAGGGGGGATCTACGAGCAGTACTTC.

This clone was observed a single time. The chain uses TRBV7-3 and TRBJ2-3; D not certain. CDR1 is SGHTA and CDR2 is FQGTGA in the germline V gene. V lost 2 bases, J lost 2 bases, and 5 bases lay in between. There are 13 residues in the CDR3. The CDR3 here is CASSLSITDTQYF. DNA of the CDR3: TGTGCCAGCAGCTTATCAATCACAGATACGCAGTATTTT.

This clone was counted once. The V call is TRBV5-6, the J call TRBJ1-1; possibly TRBD1 for D (6 bases). The CDR3 contains 14 residues. Per the germline V gene, CDR1 is SGHDT and CDR2 is YYEEEE. Trimming shortened V by 5 bases and J by 8 bases, and 19 bases separated the two germline ends. The CDR3 region has the DNA TGTGCCAGCAGGTCCCTCGACAGGTACTTGGAAGCTTTCTTT. This sequence encodes CASRSLDRYLEAFF.

The rearrangement uses TRBV7-9 and TRBJ1-1, with a possible D match to TRBD1 (5 bases). The V and J ends lost 3 bases and 5 bases respectively, with 13 bases between them. The CDR3 has 14 residues. Germline CDR1 and CDR2: SEHNR and FQNEAQ (reference sequence). The chain's CDR3 is CASSLVRRDTEAFF. The CDR3 coding sequence is TGTGCCAGCAGCTTGGTCCGCAGGGATACTGAAGCTTTCTTT.

The chain uses TRBV16 and TRBJ2-1, with D perhaps TRBD1 (5 bases). CDR1 and CDR2 from the germline V gene are KGHSY and FQNENV. Deletions cut 4 bases from V and 10 bases from J, with 11 bases between. This CDR3 is 12 amino acids long. In nucleotides, the CDR3 is TGTGCCAGCAGCCGGGGCCTGCGGGAGCAGTTCTTC. Translating gives CASSRGLREQFF.

This clone was observed a few times. The J gene is TRBJ1-6, the V gene TRBV5-6; a weak D match, TRBD1 (6 bases). Germline CDR1 SGHDT, CDR2 YYEEEE. V lost 3 bases and J lost 4, with 8 bases in between. The CDR3 loop spans 14 amino acids. The CDR3 sequence: CASSSTGYNSPLHF. DNA of the CDR3: TGTGCCAGCAGCTCGACAGGATATAATTCACCCCTCCACTTT. Together with reference TRBV5-6 and TRBJ1-6, the CDR3 gives the full variable domain: DAGVTQSPTHLIKTRGQQVTLRCSPKSGHDTVSWYQQALGQGPQFIFQYYEEEERQRGNFPDRFSGHQFPNYSSELNVNALLLGDSALYLCASSSTGYNSPLHFGNGTRLTVT.

V gene TRBV4-3 combines with J gene TRBJ2-1; D is perhaps TRBD2 (6 bases). The CDR3 is 18 residues long. Trimming removed 0 bases at V and 8 bases at J, with 23 bases between. Germline loops: CDR1 LGHNA, CDR2 YSLEER. CDR3: CASSQDLGGRVPRDEQFF. In DNA form, the CDR3 reads TGCGCCAGCAGCCAAGATTTAGGAGGGAGAGTACCAAGGGATGAGCAGTTCTTC.

The chain combines TRBV12-5 with TRBJ2-5; 7 nucleotides line up with TRBD1. Germline V gene data show CDR1 as LGHNT and CDR2 as FRNRAP. This CDR3 region has 13 residues. V lost 6 bases, J lost 4 bases, and 5 bases stayed unmatched. CDR3 protein: CASGRQGVETQYF. In nucleotides, the CDR3 is TGTGCTAGTGGCCGACAGGGCGTAGAGACCCAGTACTTC.

This chain uses TRBV9 with TRBJ2-5; maybe TRBD1 (5 bases). The CDR3 loop spans 16 amino acids. With 3 bases removed from V and 5 bases from J, the gap between germline ends came to 20 bases. CDR1 is SGDLS, CDR2 YYNGEE, per germline. CDR3 bases: TGTGCCAGCAGCGCAGGGCCCCCAGGGTTGGGGGAGACCCAGTACTTC. Translation: CASSAGPPGLGETQYF. Combining the CDR3 with reference TRBV9 and TRBJ2-5 gives the whole variable domain DSGVTQTPKHLITATGQRVTLRCSPRSGDLSVYWYQQSLDQGLQFLIQYYNGEERAKGNILERFSAQQFPDLHSELNLSSLELGDSALYFCASSAGPPGLGETQYFGPGTRLLVL.

This clone has more than one count but fewer than ten. This sequence joins TRBV6-5 and TRBJ2-3, with 7 bases fitting TRBD2. The CDR3 is 14 residues long. Germline assignment: CDR1 MNHEY and CDR2 SVGAGI. After removal of 0 bases from V and 5 bases from J, the junction contained 2 bases not matched to a gene. CDR3: CASSYSGGGDTQYF. The DNA for the CDR3 is TGTGCCAGCAGTTACTCGGGCGGGGGAGATACGCAGTATTTT.

The V gene is TRBV15, the J gene TRBJ2-7; D might be TRBD1 (6 bases). V was clipped by 3 bases and J by 3 bases, with 18 bases between them. The CDR3 has 16 residues. Per the germline V gene, CDR1 is LNHNV and CDR2 is YYDKDF (reference sequence). CDR3: CATSSLWARGVYEQYF. DNA for the CDR3: TGTGCCACCAGCAGTCTTTGGGCCAGGGGAGTCTACGAGCAGTACTTC.

The V gene is TRBV5-4, the J gene TRBJ2-3; possibly TRBD1 for D (6 bases). The CDR3 contains 16 residues. Germline CDR1 is SGHNT and CDR2 is YYREEE (reference sequence). Trimming pared 4 bases from V and 0 bases from J, leaving 15 bases between. The CDR3 DNA sequence: TGTGCCAGCAGCGTACCCGGGACAACCAGCACAGATACGCAGTATTTT. As protein: CASSVPGTTSTDTQYF.